The clone carrying this T cell receptor beta chain has a handful of counts. The data were obtained in a study of patients and donors after allogeneic stem cell transplantation. Using its own MiXCR run on the RT-PCR reads, TCRdb lists one record per CDR3 protein. Of hundreds of thousands of distinct CDR3 sequences in the sample, 16% were seen once. This TCR derives from a human donor who was either an allogeneic HSCT recipient or a stem cell or donor lymphocyte infusion donor (not recorded which). It is not recorded whose cells these are; they may come from a transplant donor. Sequences were obtained from blood, either unsorted or a sorted T cell fraction (not recorded which).

This CDR3 reads CASSRQGIYGYTF. CDR3 DNA: TGTGCCAGCAGCCGACAGGGCATCTATGGCTACACCTTC. The chain couples TRBV6-1 to TRBJ1-2; TRBD1 aligns across 7 bases. The V segment lost 6 bases and the J segment 4 bases; nucleotides outside the gene matches: 5. CDR1 and CDR2 from the germline V gene are MNHNS and SASEGT. There are 13 residues in the CDR3.